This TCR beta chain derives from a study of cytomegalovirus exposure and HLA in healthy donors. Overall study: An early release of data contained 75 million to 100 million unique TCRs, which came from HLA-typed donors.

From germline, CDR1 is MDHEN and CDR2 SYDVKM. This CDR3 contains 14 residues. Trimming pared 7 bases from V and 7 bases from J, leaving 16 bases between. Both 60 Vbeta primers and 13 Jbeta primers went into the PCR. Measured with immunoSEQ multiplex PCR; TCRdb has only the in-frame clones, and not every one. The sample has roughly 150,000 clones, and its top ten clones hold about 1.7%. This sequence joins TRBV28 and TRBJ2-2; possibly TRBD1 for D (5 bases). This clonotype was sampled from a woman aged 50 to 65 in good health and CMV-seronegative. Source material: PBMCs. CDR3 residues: CASNLRGLGGELFF. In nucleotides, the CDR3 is TGTGCCAGCAACCTTAGGGGTTTGGGCGGGGAGCTGTTTTTT.